The present T cell receptor beta chain was sequenced within a study of beta chain features in type 1 diabetes. CDR3 length: 12 amino acids. Germline V gene sequence: CDR1 SQVTM, CDR2 ANQGSEA. The V gene lost 7 bases and the J gene lost 1 base, with 9 bases spanning the gap. Expressed TCRB transcripts were sequenced because the entire RNA isolate underwent reverse transcription. Method: immunoSEQ multiplex PCR; TCRdb's copy keeps in-frame clones and lacks some. The data hold 53,000 or so clones, with under 75% observed a single time. This clone was picked up a small number of times. Its cognate antigen is unknown. Study results and limitations: The study found moderately but significantly shorter TCRB CDR3s in all four CD4+ subsets of Type 1 diabetes patients.

The chain has TRBV29-1 and TRBJ2-3; tentative D call: TRBD2 (6 bases). This sequence originates from a woman younger than 45 with type 1 diabetes. The specimen was stem cell memory CD4+ T cells from blood. In nucleotides, the CDR3 is TGCAGCGGCGAGCGGGGCACAGATACGCAGTATTTT. It translates to CSGERGTDTQYF.